The 5 T cell receptor beta chains below come from one sample, sequenced in a study of technical replicates of blood from a few donors. Using immunoSEQ multiplex PCR, the repertoire was profiled, and TCRdb retains in-frame clones only, with some absent. The data show 91,000 or so clones, about 95% seen once. The material sequenced was T cells isolated from PBMCs. Every receptor here comes from a human donor in good health.

This clone was recorded only once. The chain links TRBV2 to TRBJ2-7, with 10 bases fitting TRBD1. The V gene's germline CDR1 is SNHLY and CDR2 FYNNEI. There are 13 residues in the CDR3. Trimming removed 5 bases from V and 6 bases from J; junction bases left unmatched: 4. CDR3 amino acids: CASSQTGGTEQYF. CDR3 bases: TGTGCCAGCAGTCAGACAGGGGGCACCGAGCAGTACTTC.

This clone was picked up one time. The chain is built from TRBV27 and TRBJ1-6; D might be TRBD1 (6 bases). V was trimmed by 3 bases and J by 5 bases, leaving 14 bases between them. The CDR3 loop spans 16 amino acids. Germline V lookup: CDR1 MNHEY, CDR2 SMNVEV (reference sequence). Written as DNA, the CDR3 is TGTGCCAGCAGTTTCTACCGGGACACTAATAATTCACCCCTCCACTTT. This codes for CASSFYRDTNNSPLHF.

The rearrangement links TRBV6-5 to TRBJ1-4; D is undetermined. CDR1 is MNHEY, CDR2 SVGAGI, per germline. The CDR3 has 13 residues. The V end was cut by 4 bases, the J end by 5 bases, with 8 bases between. CDR3 sequence (DNA): TGTGCCAGCAGTTCCCAGATAAATGAAAAACTGTTTTTT. It translates to CASSSQINEKLFF.

The rearrangement joins TRBV11-2 to TRBJ2-7; 8 bases fit TRBD2. V dropped 11 bases and J dropped 3; count of bases not matched to a gene: 15. The CDR3 is 15 residues long. Germline CDR1 and CDR2: SGHAT and FQNNGV. The CDR3 nucleotides read TGTGCCTCCGGGAATCCGGCGGGAGGCCGCTACGAGCAGTACTTC. It translates to CASGNPAGGRYEQYF.

The V and J genes are TRBV9 and TRBJ2-1; 8 bases are shared with TRBD2. The germline CDR1 and CDR2 sequences are SGDLS and YYNGEE. The CDR3 runs to 15 residues. The ends lost 0 bases at V and 7 bases at J; junction bases unmatched: 6. The CDR3 sequence is CASSVGYGRGNEQFF. DNA of the CDR3: TGTGCCAGCAGCGTAGGGTACGGGAGGGGTAATGAGCAGTTCTTC.